The 18 T cell receptor beta chains listed next were all sequenced from one sample in a study of neurological immune-mediated disorders. In TCRdb, the 5' RACE reads were re-called with MiXCR into one record per CDR3 protein. The table has about 40,000 distinct CDR3 sequences, 2.5% seen once. Sequencing used PBMCs. These receptors came from a man aged 50 or older with multiple sclerosis.

This clonotype was picked up many times. J is TRBJ2-5 and V is TRBV29-1; 8 nucleotides agree with TRBD1. Germline V gives CDR1 SQVTM, CDR2 ANQGSEA. CDR3 length: 12 residues. For the CDR3, the DNA is TGCACCATCCGGACAGGGAAAGAGACCCAGTACTTC. Protein sequence: CTIRTGKETQYF. Full variable domain (remainder filled in from reference TRBV29-1 and TRBJ2-5): SAVISQKPSRDICQRGTSLTIQCQVDSQVTMMFWYRQQPGQSLTLIATANQGSEATYESGFVIDKFPISRPNLTFSTLTVSNMSPEDSSIYLCTIRTGKETQYFGPGTRLLVL.

Many counts were recorded for this clonotype. The chain couples TRBV7-6 to TRBJ2-2; D is undetermined. The CDR3 is 15 amino acids. Looked up from germline, CDR1 is SGHVS and CDR2 is FNYEAQ. Deletions cut 2 bases from V and 2 bases from J, with 9 bases between. The CDR3 coding sequence is TGTGCCAGCAGCTTAACAGTCTCCAACACCGGGGAGCTGTTTTTT. Translated, it gives CASSLTVSNTGELFF. Full variable domain (rest looked up from reference TRBV7-6 and TRBJ2-2): GAGVSQSPRYKVTKRGQDVALRCDPISGHVSLYWYRQALGQGPEFLTYFNYEAQQDKSGLPNDRFSAERPEGSISTLTIQRTEQRDSAMYRCASSLTVSNTGELFFGEGSRLTVL.

Ten or more counts support this clonotype. The rearrangement joins TRBV29-1 to TRBJ1-5; possible D gene TRBD1, 5 bases. The CDR3 has 12 residues. The V end lost 1 base, the J end lost 7 bases, and 8 bases lay between the germline ends. Per germline, CDR1 SQVTM and CDR2 ANQGSEA. CDR3 region: CSVEGDGQPQHF. The CDR3 region has the DNA TGCAGCGTTGAAGGGGACGGGCAGCCCCAGCATTTT.

This clonotype occurred a few times. A much larger clone differs by one base, so this may be a read error. The CDR3 does not close with the conserved phenylalanine or tryptophan, likely indicating a read error. The gene calls are TRBV6-2 or TRBV6-3 and TRBJ2-7; D is possibly TRBD1 (6 bases). V lost 6 bases, J lost 0 bases, and 6 bases lay in between. The CDR3 loop spans 12 amino acids. CDR1 is MNHEY and CDR2 is SVGEGT in the germline V gene. CDR3 loop: CASRDSSYEQYC. The CDR3 DNA follows: TGTGCCAGCAGGGACAGCTCCTACGAGCAGTACTGC.

In this sample, this clonotype turned up many times. DNA of the CDR3: TGTGCCAGCAGCTTGACTAGCGGGGGGGCCTTGGAGACCCAGTACTTC. Its translation: CASSLTSGGALETQYF. V usage is TRBV7-2 and J usage is TRBJ2-5, with 14 bases identical to TRBD2. This CDR3 spans 16 amino acids. V was pared by 3 bases and J by 5 bases, with 5 bases of the junction left unmatched. Per germline, CDR1 SGHTA and CDR2 FQGNSA.

This clonotype was observed at least ten times. J is TRBJ1-2 and V is TRBV7-2; 7 nucleotides agree with TRBD1. This CDR3 is built from 14 residues. V shed 0 bases, J shed 3 bases, and the junction held 1 base outside the gene matches. Germline V lookup: CDR1 SGHTA, CDR2 FQGNSA. Here the CDR3 DNA reads TGTGCCAGCAGCTTAGCTACAGGGGACTATGGCTACACCTTC. It codes for CASSLATGDYGYTF.

This clonotype was recorded a few times. This chain joins TRBV11-2 and TRBJ2-1; 11 bases fit TRBD2. Germline V CDR1 and CDR2: SGHAT, FQNNGV. This CDR3 has 17 amino acids. J was trimmed by 6 bases and V by 5 bases; bases with no gene match: 12. The CDR3 loop reads CASSIASGTSGVNEQFF. The DNA for the CDR3 is TGTGCCAGCAGCATTGCATCCGGGACTAGCGGAGTCAATGAGCAGTTCTTC.

This clonotype was observed at least ten times. The chain couples TRBV10-3 to TRBJ1-1, with a weak D call TRBD1 (6 bases). Germline lookup yields CDR1 ENHRY and CDR2 SYGVKD. This CDR3 is 14 amino acids long. Between the trimmed V and J ends, which lost 4 bases and 2 bases, there was a span of 11 bases. The CDR3 reads CAISVGGRNTEAFF. In DNA form, the CDR3 reads TGTGCCATCAGTGTAGGGGGGAGAAACACTGAAGCTTTCTTT.

This clonotype appeared many times. The genes are TRBV12-3 or TRBV12-4 and TRBJ2-1; 11 bases map to TRBD1. The CDR3 loop spans 17 amino acids. The ends lost 6 bases at V and 5 bases at J; junction bases unmatched: 12. The CDR3: CASRRTGGLGFDNEQFF. The CDR3, as DNA: TGTGCCAGCAGACGGACAGGGGGCCTCGGATTCGACAATGAGCAGTTCTTC.

This clonotype was observed at least ten times. The rearrangement links TRBV5-1 to TRBJ2-1, with D perhaps TRBD1 (6 bases). Germline V lookup: CDR1 SGHRS, CDR2 YFSETQ. This CDR3 spans 16 amino acids. V lost 4 bases and J 6 bases, leaving 20 bases between the germline ends. The CDR3: CASSPGTGISSNEQFF. The CDR3 DNA sequence: TGCGCCAGCAGCCCGGGAACAGGGATATCATCCAATGAGCAGTTCTTC.

There are many counts of this clonotype. The rearrangement uses TRBV7-3 and TRBJ2-5, with D perhaps TRBD1 or TRBD2 (5 bases each). The CDR3 contains 16 residues. Trimming took off 5 bases at V and 6 bases at J, with 22 bases between the two ends. Germline assignment: CDR1 SGHTA and CDR2 FQGTGA. In nucleotides, the CDR3 is TGTGCCAGCAGCCAAGCTGGTGGGACGGCGGCAAAGACCCAGTACTTC. Translated, it gives CASSQAGGTAAKTQYF.

This clonotype occurred many times. This chain joins TRBV5-1 and TRBJ1-1; D is unclear. This CDR3 has 13 residues. From germline, CDR1 is SGHRS and CDR2 YFSETQ. Between the trimmed V and J ends, which lost 2 bases and 2 bases, there was a span of 7 bases. CDR3 in DNA: TGCGCCAGCAGCTTCCGGGCCAACACTGAAGCTTTCTTT. This codes for CASSFRANTEAFF.

Comment on this clonotype: A much larger clone differs from this one at a single base, so this may be a read error. The chain has TRBV19 and TRBJ2-5; D is ambiguous. The CDR3 has 14 residues. Germline V gene data show CDR1 as LNHDA and CDR2 as SQIVND (reference sequence). In nucleotides, the CDR3 is TGTACCAGTAGTATTTCAGGTCCCCAAGAGACCCAGTACTTC. Its protein product is CTSSISGPQETQYF.

This clonotype was observed many times. This chain joins TRBV5-8 and TRBJ1-6; a possible D gene is TRBD1 (5 bases). Germline CDR1 SGHTS, CDR2 YDEGEE. Trimming removed 0 bases at V and 11 bases at J, with 12 bases between. This CDR3 is 14 amino acids long. The CDR3 region is CASSLAGTITPLHF. DNA for the CDR3: TGTGCCAGCAGCTTGGCCGGGACCATCACACCCCTCCACTTT.

This clonotype occurred many times. The genes are TRBV5-1 and TRBJ2-7, with 9 bases matching TRBD1. Germline-derived CDR1 and CDR2 are SGHRS and YFSETQ. The CDR3 has 14 residues. Losses at the gene ends were 0 bases for V and 2 bases for J; bases not matched to a gene: 0. The CDR3 DNA sequence: TGCGCCAGCAGCTTGGGGACAGGGGCCTACGAGCAGTACTTC. Translation gives CASSLGTGAYEQYF. Full variable domain (rest looked up from reference TRBV5-1 and TRBJ2-7): KAGVTQTPRYLIKTRGQQVTLSCSPISGHRSVSWYQQTPGQGLQFLFEYFSETQRNKGNFPGRFSGRQFSNSRSEMNVSTLELGDSALYLCASSLGTGAYEQYFGPGTRLTVT.

This clonotype was seen many times. The V gene is TRBV5-1, the J gene TRBJ2-5; tentatively, D is TRBD1 (5 bases). Germline CDR1 SGHRS, CDR2 YFSETQ. This CDR3 spans 14 amino acids. V lost 3 bases and J 1 base, leaving 10 bases between the germline ends. The CDR3 is CASSSGHSQETQYF. DNA for the CDR3: TGCGCCAGCAGCTCCGGACACTCCCAAGAGACCCAGTACTTC.

This clonotype was detected many times. The gene calls are TRBV7-6 and TRBJ2-5, with TRBD1 identical over 8 bases. The V segment lost 0 bases and the J segment 4 bases; nucleotides outside the gene matches: 4. Germline V gives CDR1 SGHVS, CDR2 FNYEAQ. The CDR3 is 15 residues long. CDR3 protein: CASSLAPDRGETQYF. In DNA, the CDR3 is TGTGCCAGCAGCTTAGCACCCGACAGGGGAGAGACCCAGTACTTC.

Of note for this clonotype: A single base separates this from a much larger clone, so it may be a read error. This chain uses TRBV3-1 with TRBJ2-5, with no clear D. The CDR3 covers 15 residues. Trimming removed 3 bases at V and 9 bases at J, with 20 bases between. Germline V gene sequence: CDR1 LGHDT, CDR2 YNNKEL (reference sequence). The CDR3 bases are TGTGCCAGCAGCCAGACGCGAAAGACCCCCGGGCCCCAGTACTTC. The encoded protein is CASSQTRKTPGPQYF.